One sample yielded the 20 T cell receptor beta chains listed below, sequenced in a study of Tregs in tolerant kidney transplant recipients. Method: immunoSEQ multiplex PCR; TCRdb's copy keeps in-frame clones and lacks some. This repertoire comprises some 29,000 clones; its ten largest clones make up 1.8%. Recipients received nonmyeloablative bone marrow transplants from related graft donors, with transient mixed chimerism. Sequenced here: CD4+ T cells from blood (PBMCs), sampled 24 months after the transplant. These receptors were obtained from a human patient who received a combined kidney and bone marrow transplant. Some T cells may be transferred from the graft donor.

About this clone: The read stops 3 residues short of the end of the CDR3; the missing end is completed from the germline J gene. The V gene is TRBV5-1, the J gene TRBJ2-7; 9 bases line up with TRBD1. The CDR3 is made up of 13 amino acids. CDR1 and CDR2 from the germline V gene are SGHRS and YFSETQ. V was pared by 4 bases and J by 4 bases, with 3 bases of the junction left unmatched. CDR3 bases read: TGCGCCAGCAGCCGGGACAGGGTATACGAG. It is translated as CASSRDRVYE. The complete CDR3 reads CASSRDRVYEQYF.

The CDR3 sequence: CASSLTLGNYEQYF. The part of the CDR3 DNA that was read is TGTGCCAGCAGCTTAACACTAGGGAACTACGAG. The rearrangement uses TRBV7-2 and TRBJ2-7; a possible D gene is TRBD2 (5 bases). The read stops 3 residues short of the end of the CDR3; the missing end is completed from the germline J gene. Germline V CDR1 and CDR2: SGHTA, FQGNSA. The CDR3 is made up of 14 amino acids. Trimming left V 2 bases short and J 3 bases short, with 11 bases between.

With regard to this clone: Sequencing ends 3 residues short of the CDR3 end; the germline J gene provides the rest. The V gene is TRBV7-2, the J gene TRBJ2-3, with D tentatively TRBD1 (6 bases). CDR3 length: 13 residues. Germline values: CDR1 SGHTA, CDR2 FQGNSA. Trimming took off 4 bases at V and 4 bases at J, with 9 bases between the two ends. The CDR3 is CASSSQGPDTQYF. The DNA read from the CDR3 is TGTGCCAGCAGCTCACAGGGTCCAGATACG.

Concerning this clone: The CDR3 end is not reached by the read, which stops 3 residues before it; the germline J gene fills it in. The chain recombines TRBV19 with TRBJ2-3; TRBD1 matches at 7 bases. Germline CDR1 reads LNHDA; CDR2 reads SQIVND (reference sequence). V lost 4 bases to trimming and J lost 1 base; unmatched junction nucleotides: 5. CDR3 length: 15 residues. The DNA read from the CDR3 is TGTGCCAGTAGTACCTATGACAGGGGCACAGATACG. Amino acids: CASSTYDRGTDT. In full, the CDR3 reads CASSTYDRGTDTQYF.

Concerning this clone: Read coverage stops 3 residues before the CDR3 terminus; the germline J gene supplies the remainder. V is TRBV7-6 and J is TRBJ2-3, with 10 nucleotides matching TRBD2. Germline V gene sequence: CDR1 SGHVS, CDR2 FNYEAQ. This CDR3 spans 15 amino acids. With 4 bases clipped from V and 1 base from J, the junction kept 2 bases outside the gene matches. This CDR3 reads CASSSLAGGTDTQYF. The DNA read from the CDR3 is TGTGCCAGCAGCTCCCTAGCGGGAGGCACAGATACG.

Regarding this clone: The read terminates 3 residues ahead of where the CDR3 ends, so the germline J gene completes it. The chain links TRBV19 to TRBJ1-4; the D is unclear. Per germline, CDR1 LNHDA and CDR2 SQIVND (reference sequence). This CDR3 is 14 amino acids long. The V gene lost 5 bases and the J gene lost 8 bases, with 15 bases spanning the gap. This chain's CDR3 is CASSLRAPGEKLFF. The sequenced part of the CDR3 DNA is TGTGCCAGTAGTCTTCGGGCCCCGGGGGAAAAA.

For this clone: The read stops 3 residues short of the end of the CDR3; the missing end is completed from the germline J gene. The rearrangement joins TRBV20-1 to TRBJ2-1; D perhaps matches TRBD2 (6 bases). Between the trimmed V and J ends, which lost 6 bases and 9 bases, there was a span of 18 bases. Germline V gene data show CDR1 as DFQATT and CDR2 as SNEGSKA (reference sequence). This CDR3 is built from 13 residues. The covered CDR3 bases are TGCAGTGCCCGACTAGTCGGGGACGGTGAG. Protein sequence: CSARLVGDGE. The whole CDR3 protein reads CSARLVGDGEQFF.

CDR3 sequence: CASSLAGSPQETQYF. The CDR3 bases that were read are TGCGCCAGCAGCTTGGCAGGCAGCCCCCAAGAGACC. The rearrangement joins TRBV5-1 to TRBJ2-5; D unresolved. Read sequence stops 3 residues before the CDR3 end, and the germline J gene provides the missing end. Deletions cut 0 bases from V and 1 base from J, with 10 bases between. Germline CDR1 is SGHRS and CDR2 is YFSETQ. The length of the CDR3 is 15 residues. Supplemented by reference TRBV5-1 and TRBJ2-5, the full variable domain reads KAGVTQTPRYLIKTRGQQVTLSCSPISGHRSVSWYQQTPGQGLQFLFEYFSETQRNKGNFPGRFSGRQFSNSRSEMNVSTLELGDSALYLCASSLAGSPQETQYFGPGTRLLVL.

Comments on this clone: The read terminates 3 residues ahead of where the CDR3 ends, so the germline J gene completes it. The chain couples TRBV6-2 or TRBV6-3 to TRBJ2-3; 10 bases match TRBD1. The CDR3 is made up of 15 amino acids. The germline gives CDR1 MNHEY, CDR2 SVGEGT. The V segment lost 4 bases and the J segment 5 bases; nucleotides outside the gene matches: 6. CDR3 sequence: CASSLDRGIGDTQYF. CDR3 bases read: TGTGCCAGCAGTTTGGACAGGGGGATCGGAGATACG.

Comments on this clone: The read terminates 3 residues ahead of where the CDR3 ends, so the germline J gene completes it. V gene TRBV27 combines with J gene TRBJ2-3; 8 bases line up with TRBD2. V shed 6 bases, J shed 3 bases, and the junction held 5 bases outside the gene matches. Germline loops: CDR1 MNHEY, CDR2 SMNVEV (reference sequence). The CDR3 runs to 14 residues. The covered CDR3 bases are TGTGCCAGCAGGCCAGCGGGAGTTACAGATACG. It yields the protein CASRPAGVTDT. The whole CDR3 region reads CASRPAGVTDTQYF.

As to this clone: The read ends 3 residues before the CDR3 terminus; that terminus is restored from the germline J gene. V gene TRBV18 combines with J gene TRBJ1-3, with 9 nucleotides matching TRBD1. Trimming took 1 base from V and 4 from J; bases not matched to a gene: 5. The CDR3 covers 16 residues. Germline CDR1 KGHSH, CDR2 LQKENI. The CDR3 DNA, read in part, is TGTGCCAGCTCACCACTGGGACAGGGTGCGGGAAACACC. It translates to CASSPLGQGAGNT. The entire CDR3 protein is CASSPLGQGAGNTIYF. Based on the CDR3 plus reference TRBV18 and TRBJ1-3, the full variable domain is NAGVMQNPRHLVRRRGQEARLRCSPMKGHSHVYWYRQLPEEGLKFMVYLQKENIIDESGMPKERFSAEFPKEGPSILRIQQVVRGDSAAYFCASSPLGQGAGNTIYFGEGSWLTVV.

About this clone itself: The read falls 3 residues short of the CDR3 end, and the missing part is taken from the germline J gene. J is TRBJ1-3 and V is TRBV18, with D maybe TRBD1 (6 bases). CDR1 KGHSH and CDR2 LQKENI come from the germline V gene. The V end was cut by 5 bases, the J end by 4 bases, with 12 bases between. The CDR3 sequence is 14 residues long. The DNA read from the CDR3 is TGTGCCAGCTCAGATACAGGGTTCGGAAACACC. Translation gives CASSDTGFGNT. The whole CDR3 region reads CASSDTGFGNTIYF. The variable domain in full, completed from reference TRBV18 and TRBJ1-3, reads NAGVMQNPRHLVRRRGQEARLRCSPMKGHSHVYWYRQLPEEGLKFMVYLQKENIIDESGMPKERFSAEFPKEGPSILRIQQVVRGDSAAYFCASSDTGFGNTIYFGEGSWLTVV.

With respect to this clone: The read terminates 3 residues before the CDR3 end, so the remaining end is supplied by the germline J gene. The chain uses TRBV7-3 and TRBJ2-1, with 7 bases lining up with TRBD2. This CDR3 has 15 amino acids. Germline V gene data show CDR1 as SGHTA and CDR2 as FQGTGA. With 5 bases clipped from V and 7 bases from J, the junction kept 11 bases outside the gene matches. The covered CDR3 bases are TGTGCCAGCAGCCAAAGGGCGGGAGATGGTAATGAG. It translates to CASSQRAGDGNE. The whole CDR3 protein reads CASSQRAGDGNEQFF.

On this clone: The sequence runs out 3 residues before the end of the CDR3; the remainder is reconstructed from the germline J gene. V gene TRBV20-1 combines with J gene TRBJ1-6, with TRBD1 matching 10 bases. CDR3 length: 20 amino acids. Per the germline V gene, CDR1 is DFQATT and CDR2 is SNEGSKA (reference sequence). J was trimmed by 3 bases and V by 0 bases; bases with no gene match: 14. Here the CDR3 reads CSARDRGTGALRDYNSPLHF. CDR3 DNA, as far as it was read: TGCAGTGCTAGAGATAGAGGGACAGGGGCTTTACGGGACTATAATTCACCC.

The sequenced part of the CDR3 DNA is TGCAGTGCTAGACCCGGACTAGCGGGAGTTTACGAG. Residues: CSARPGLAGVYE. The full CDR3 protein reads CSARPGLAGVYEQYF. The rearrangement uses TRBV20-1 and TRBJ2-7; 13 bases match TRBD2. The CDR3 end falls 3 residues outside the read, so it is completed with the germline J gene. In germline, CDR1 is DFQATT, CDR2 SNEGSKA (reference sequence). Trimming removed 2 bases from V and 4 bases from J; junction bases left unmatched: 5. This CDR3 region has 15 residues.

Incomplete CDR3 DNA: TGCGCCAGCAGCACCGGGACTAGCGGAGGAGAGACC. Its protein product is CASSTGTSGGET. The entire CDR3 is CASSTGTSGGETQYF. This rearrangement joins TRBV5-1 to TRBJ2-5; 11 bases agree with TRBD2. Read coverage stops 3 residues before the CDR3 terminus; the germline J gene supplies the remainder. The CDR3 is 15 residues long. From germline, CDR1 is SGHRS and CDR2 YFSETQ. J gave up 4 bases and V 4 bases, and 6 bases lay outside the gene matches.

Notes on this clone: Read sequence stops 3 residues before the CDR3 end, and the germline J gene provides the missing end. This sequence joins TRBV19 and TRBJ1-5; no reliable D call. With 1 base removed from V and 3 bases from J, the gap between germline ends came to 4 bases. This CDR3 region has 13 residues. Germline CDR1 LNHDA, CDR2 SQIVND (reference sequence). The sequenced CDR3 bases are TGTGCCAGTAGTATAGTCCACAATCAGCCC. Encoded protein: CASSIVHNQP. The whole CDR3 sequence is CASSIVHNQPQHF.

As concerns this clone: The read comes to an end 3 residues before the CDR3 does, leaving the germline J gene to fill in the end. This chain uses TRBV4-1 with TRBJ2-1; 7 bases are shared with TRBD2. The junction had 8 bases not matched to a gene; V was cut back by 4 bases and J by 8 bases. The CDR3 has 14 residues. Germline-derived CDR1 and CDR2 are MGHRA and YSYEKL. CDR3 region: CASSPGREGDEQFF. Incomplete CDR3 DNA: TGCGCCAGCAGCCCGGGGAGGGAAGGCGATGAG.

On this clone itself: The read ends 3 residues before the CDR3 terminus; that terminus is restored from the germline J gene. The chain is built from TRBV6-2 or TRBV6-3 and TRBJ1-3; no definite D call. The CDR3 loop spans 15 amino acids. The ends were cut back, 6 bases at V and 0 bases at J, with 12 bases in the middle. Germline assignment: CDR1 MNHEY and CDR2 SVGEGT. Incomplete CDR3 DNA: TGTGCCAGCAGCGCCATAGCCTTCTCTGGAAACACC. Amino acid sequence: CASSAIAFSGNT. The whole CDR3 reads CASSAIAFSGNTIYF.

About this clone itself: The missing CDR3 end, 3 residues past where the read stops, is filled in from the germline J gene. The chain carries TRBV5-1 and TRBJ1-5, with D perhaps TRBD1 (6 bases). The germline V gene encodes CDR1 SGHRS and CDR2 YFSETQ. The CDR3 is 15 amino acids. The V gene lost 4 bases and the J gene lost 2 bases, with 13 bases spanning the gap. The sequenced CDR3 bases are TGCGCCAGCAGCGTCTTAGGGGGTGGCAATCAGCCC. This gives the protein CASSVLGGGNQP. The full CDR3 is CASSVLGGGNQPQHF.